This TCR beta chain emerged from a study of human T cells and chemical hapten exposure. Time point given: patch test 1, 2 weeks after DPC sensitization. The treatment is: therapeutic diphenylcyclopropenone sensitization with weekly scalp DPC. TCRdb re-derived calls from the RACE reads in MiXCR, one entry per CDR3 protein. The table records about 360,000 distinct CDR3 sequences, approximately 6.3% of them present only once. The CDR3 spans 15 residues. J was trimmed by 5 bases and V by 6 bases; bases with no gene match: 5. The chain uses TRBV12-3 or TRBV12-4 and TRBJ2-4, with TRBD2 identical over 12 bases. Material: whole blood, obtained in connection with sensitization to the hapten diphenylcyclopropenone (DPC). The clonotype originates from a woman aged 18-29 years with alopecia areata. Some clones in this sample may be carry-over from other donors' samples. DNA for the CDR3: TGTGCCAGCAGCCTCCGGACTAGCGGGGAAAACATTCAGTACTTC. Its translation: CASSLRTSGENIQYF.